Below, 28 T cell receptor beta chains from the same sample are listed, as sequenced in a study of human T cells and chemical hapten exposure. TCRdb analysed the RACE reads with MiXCR anew, one entry per CDR3 protein. Altogether roughly 46,000 distinct CDR3 sequences are present, about 4.5% being singletons, with the ten largest covering 5.8%. Indicated time point: healthy volunteer bleed at 2 weeks. Unfractionated whole blood yielded the extracted total RNA. Material: whole blood. Every receptor here comes from a human donor in good health. Some clones in this sample may be carry-over from other donors' samples.

The V gene is TRBV20-1, the J gene TRBJ1-1; 7 bases match TRBD1. The CDR3 sequence is 14 residues long. Germline loops: CDR1 DFQATT, CDR2 SNEGSKA (reference sequence). V gave up 4 bases and J gave up 1 base; unmatched junction bases: 6. Here the CDR3 DNA reads TGCAGTGCTACCATTTGGACAGGGAACACTGAAGCTTTCTTT. Translation: CSATIWTGNTEAFF.

This clonotype has at least ten counts. The J gene is TRBJ1-4, the V gene TRBV6-6; D remains ambiguous. V was cut by 2 bases and J by 4 bases, with 8 bases left in between. The CDR3 loop spans 14 amino acids. The germline CDR1 and CDR2 sequences are MNHNY and SVGAGI (reference sequence). CDR3 loop: CASSYRVNNEKLFF. The CDR3 nucleotides are TGTGCCAGCAGTTACAGAGTAAATAATGAAAAACTGTTTTTT.

This sequence joins TRBV28 and TRBJ2-7; 8 bases line up with TRBD2. The V gene's germline CDR1 is MDHEN and CDR2 SYDVKM. V lost 7 bases to trimming and J lost 6 bases; unmatched junction nucleotides: 5. This CDR3 is built from 12 residues. The CDR3 nucleotides read TGTGCCAGCAACCCGGGGGGGGTCGAGCAGTACTTC. It specifies CASNPGGVEQYF.

Ten or more counts support this clonotype. The rearrangement uses TRBV6-5 and TRBJ1-3; D uncertain. The length of the CDR3 is 15 residues. Germline lookup yields CDR1 MNHEY and CDR2 SVGAGI. V dropped 7 bases and J dropped 0 bases, with 13 bases sitting between them. The CDR3 DNA reads as TGTGCCAGCAAAGTCCAGGATCACTCTGGAAACACCATATATTTT. Translating gives CASKVQDHSGNTIYF.

J is TRBJ2-7 and V is TRBV5-1; D may be TRBD1 or TRBD2 (6 bases each). This CDR3 region has 13 residues. The ends were cut back, 4 bases at V and 6 bases at J, with 14 bases in the middle. Looked up from germline, CDR1 is SGHRS and CDR2 is YFSETQ. The CDR3 bases are TGCGCCAGCAGCGATAACCGGGGGCGCGAGCAGTACTTC. Amino acids: CASSDNRGREQYF. The full variable domain, rest sourced from reference TRBV5-1 and TRBJ2-7, is KAGVTQTPRYLIKTRGQQVTLSCSPISGHRSVSWYQQTPGQGLQFLFEYFSETQRNKGNFPGRFSGRQFSNSRSEMNVSTLELGDSALYLCASSDNRGREQYFGPGTRLTVT.

This clonotype has a count of ten or more. V gene TRBV14 combines with J gene TRBJ2-7, with D possibly TRBD2 on 5 matching bases. Deletions cut 4 bases from V and 7 bases from J, with 14 bases between. Germline assignment: CDR1 SGHDN and CDR2 FVKESK. CDR3 length: 13 residues. The DNA of the CDR3 is TGTGCCAGCAGCCTGAGTGGCCCGGGGGAGCAGTACTTC. The encoded protein is CASSLSGPGEQYF. The full variable domain, completed using reference TRBV14 and TRBJ2-7, is EAGVTQFPSHSVIEKGQTVTLRCDPISGHDNLYWYRRVMGKEIKFLLHFVKESKQDESGMPNNRFLAERTGGTYSTLKVQPAELEDSGVYFCASSLSGPGEQYFGPGTRLTVT.

This clonotype was counted many times. This rearrangement joins TRBV28 to TRBJ2-1; TRBD2 matches at 10 bases. The ends lost 6 bases at V and 3 bases at J; junction bases unmatched: 2. The CDR3 extends over 14 amino acids. Germline assignment: CDR1 MDHEN and CDR2 SYDVKM. The CDR3 protein is CASSSSGGYNEQFF. CDR3 nucleotide sequence: TGTGCCAGCAGCTCTAGCGGGGGCTACAATGAGCAGTTCTTC. The variable domain in full, with the rest retrieved from reference TRBV28 and TRBJ2-1, is DVKVTQSSRYLVKRTGEKVFLECVQDMDHENMFWYRQDPGLGLRLIYFSYDVKMKEKGDIPEGYSVSREKKERFSLILESASTNQTSMYLCASSSSGGYNEQFFGPGTRLTVL.

A few counts support this clonotype. The chain employs TRBV11-1 and TRBJ2-3; 11 bases agree with TRBD1. Unmatched junction bases numbered 7, after V lost 5 bases and J lost 3 bases. The CDR3 spans 16 residues. Germline CDR1 reads SGHAT; CDR2 reads FQDESV (reference sequence). In nucleotides, the CDR3 is TGTGCCAGCAGCCTTCTGGACAGGGGGCGGACAGATACGCAGTATTTT. Translating gives CASSLLDRGRTDTQYF.

This clonotype was seen ten or more times. The chain couples TRBV11-3 to TRBJ2-3; D unresolved. The CDR3 has 10 amino acids. Germline CDR1 is SGHNT and CDR2 is YENEEA. V was trimmed by 5 bases and J by 5 bases, leaving 2 bases between them. As DNA, the CDR3 is TGTGCCAGCAGCGGAGATACGCAGTATTTT. This translates into CASSGDTQYF.

This clonotype was found many times. This chain links TRBV9 with TRBJ2-7, with D perhaps matching TRBD1 or TRBD2 (5 bases each). Trimming stripped 2 bases from V and 6 bases from J, with 18 bases between. Germline values: CDR1 SGDLS, CDR2 YYNGEE. The CDR3 runs 15 residues. The CDR3: CASSVTAGTPSEQYF. In nucleotides, the CDR3 is TGTGCCAGCAGCGTCACAGCCGGGACGCCCTCCGAGCAGTACTTC.

Many counts were recorded for this clonotype. CDR3 DNA: TGTGCCAGCCGGACAGGGGTAAGCCAGCCCCAGCATTTT. It specifies CASRTGVSQPQHF. V and J are TRBV6-5 and TRBJ1-5; 9 bases align to TRBD1. The CDR3 covers 13 residues. V lost 8 bases to trimming and J lost 7 bases; unmatched junction nucleotides: 6. CDR1 is MNHEY, CDR2 SVGAGI, per germline.

This clonotype was counted between two and nine times. This chain connects TRBV20-1 to TRBJ2-7; D uncertain. Trimming stripped 3 bases from V and 2 bases from J, with 11 bases between. The CDR3 totals 13 residues. Germline assignment: CDR1 DFQATT and CDR2 SNEGSKA (reference sequence). The CDR3 nucleotides are TGCAGTGCTAGTGCCCGGTTCACCTACGAGCAGTACTTC. It specifies CSASARFTYEQYF.

This clonotype was counted ten times or more. One junction end disagrees with the germline gene, perhaps due to a read error. This chain uses TRBV7-7 with TRBJ2-7; 8 bases fit TRBD2. This CDR3 spans 13 amino acids. Germline V gene lookup returns CDR1 SSHAT and CDR2 FNYEAQ (reference sequence). The CDR3 bases are TGTGCTAGCAGCCCCGGGGGGGGAGGCGAGCAGTACTTC. It is translated as CASSPGGGGEQYF.

This clonotype was detected ten times or more. The V gene is TRBV27, the J gene TRBJ2-3; D may be TRBD1 (6 bases). The V end was cut by 3 bases, the J end by 1 base, with 20 bases between. CDR3 length: 18 amino acids. Germline V gives CDR1 MNHEY, CDR2 SMNVEV (reference sequence). This CDR3 is CASSLVQGGRTGTDTQYF. In DNA, the CDR3 is TGTGCCAGCAGTTTGGTACAGGGCGGCCGGACCGGCACAGATACGCAGTATTTT.

This clonotype was recorded many times. The chain uses TRBV5-1 and TRBJ2-7; 7 bases fit TRBD2. The CDR3 totals 14 residues. From germline, CDR1 is SGHRS and CDR2 YFSETQ. V was pared by 2 bases and J by 1 base, with 3 bases of the junction left unmatched. The CDR3 sequence is CASSLLATSYEQYF. The CDR3 bases are TGCGCCAGCAGCTTACTAGCGACGTCCTACGAGCAGTACTTC.

This clonotype was found a few times. The genes are TRBV20-1 and TRBJ2-3, with 12 bases identical to TRBD1. CDR3 length equals 15 residues. From germline, CDR1 is DFQATT and CDR2 SNEGSKA (reference sequence). The junction had 6 bases not matched to a gene; V was cut back by 4 bases and J by 4 bases. The CDR3 DNA reads TGCAGTGCTATTTCGGGACAGGGGGCCGCAGATACGCAGTATTTT. Translation gives CSAISGQGAADTQYF.

This clonotype has at least ten counts. The gene calls are TRBV28 and TRBJ2-7; 8 bases match TRBD1. The V gene end was trimmed by 1 base and the J gene end by 4 bases; junction bases not matched to a gene: 3. CDR1 and CDR2 from the germline V gene are MDHEN and SYDVKM. This CDR3 has 14 residues. This CDR3 is CASSLYQGAYEQYF. Here the CDR3 DNA reads TGTGCCAGCAGTTTATATCAGGGGGCGTACGAGCAGTACTTC. Full variable domain (outside the CDR3, taken from reference TRBV28 and TRBJ2-7): DVKVTQSSRYLVKRTGEKVFLECVQDMDHENMFWYRQDPGLGLRLIYFSYDVKMKEKGDIPEGYSVSREKKERFSLILESASTNQTSMYLCASSLYQGAYEQYFGPGTRLTVT.

This clonotype was counted ten times or more. This chain connects TRBV28 to TRBJ2-1; TRBD1 aligns across 8 bases. The CDR3 is 14 residues long. J was trimmed by 4 bases and V by 10 bases; bases with no gene match: 9. The germline CDR1 and CDR2 sequences are MDHEN and SYDVKM. In DNA, the CDR3 is TGTGCCACGCGGCCGGACAGGGATTACAATGAGCAGTTCTTC. Amino acids: CATRPDRDYNEQFF.

This clonotype appeared a few times. V is TRBV27 and J is TRBJ1-5; D gene uncertain. Germline CDR1 is MNHEY and CDR2 is SMNVEV (reference sequence). This CDR3 has 16 residues. Trimming took off 3 bases at V and 3 bases at J, with 15 bases between the two ends. For the CDR3, the DNA is TGTGCCAGCAGTTTGGCCCCCCCGGCCCCCAATCAGCCCCAGCATTTT. It specifies CASSLAPPAPNQPQHF.

This chain joins TRBV5-6 and TRBJ2-3; D unclear. The CDR3 loop spans 13 amino acids. Between the trimmed V and J ends, which lost 4 bases and 0 bases, there was a span of 6 bases. Germline V gene data show CDR1 as SGHDT and CDR2 as YYEEEE. In nucleotides, the CDR3 is TGTGCCAGCAGCAGACTGAGCACAGATACGCAGTATTTT. It specifies CASSRLSTDTQYF.

A note on this clonotype: A much larger clone differs from this one at a single base, so this may be a read error. V usage is TRBV28 and J usage is TRBJ2-6, with D perhaps TRBD1 (5 bases). Germline loops: CDR1 MDHEN, CDR2 SYDVKM. The CDR3 totals 13 residues. The CDR3 protein is CASRSSGANVPTF. The CDR3 DNA reads TGTGCCAGCAGGTCCTCTGGGGCCAACGTCCCGACTTTC.

This clonotype was counted between two and nine times. The chain joins TRBV4-1 to TRBJ2-1; 12 bases map to TRBD2. Germline trimming cut 6 bases from V and 8 bases from J; bases unmatched to any gene: 8. The CDR3 is 15 residues long. Germline values: CDR1 MGHRA, CDR2 YSYEKL. The CDR3 sequence: CASRRLAGGPHEQFF. The CDR3 nucleotides read TGCGCCAGCAGACGTCTAGCGGGAGGGCCCCATGAGCAGTTCTTC.

This clonotype has ten or more counts. The V and J genes are TRBV29-1 and TRBJ2-5; D call uncertain. Germline-derived CDR1 and CDR2 are SQVTM and ANQGSEA. The CDR3 runs 14 residues. The V end was cut by 4 bases, the J end by 1 base, with 13 bases between. The CDR3 bases are TGCAGCGTTGGTCTTGTGGGCTCCCAAGAGACCCAGTACTTC. Protein product: CSVGLVGSQETQYF.

This clonotype was found many times. J is TRBJ1-1 and V is TRBV29-1, with 10 nucleotides matching TRBD1. V shed 7 bases, J shed 3 bases, and the junction held 20 bases outside the gene matches. Germline lookup yields CDR1 SQVTM and CDR2 ANQGSEA. This CDR3 has 18 amino acids. The CDR3 DNA is TGCAGCGCTTATGCCGGGACAGGGGATATATGGAGCGACACTGAAGCTTTCTTT. The encoded protein is CSAYAGTGDIWSDTEAFF.

The CDR3 protein is CASSFPGLNTEAFF. The CDR3 DNA reads TGTGCCAGCAGTTTCCCTGGACTGAACACTGAAGCTTTCTTT. The chain carries TRBV6-6 and TRBJ1-1; no firm D call. Germline V CDR1 and CDR2: MNHNY, SVGAGI (reference sequence). The CDR3 is 14 amino acids. The V and J ends lost 4 bases and 0 bases respectively, with 9 bases between them.

The genes are TRBV6-5 and TRBJ1-3; D is undetermined. This CDR3 is built from 16 residues. Germline-derived CDR1 and CDR2 are MNHEY and SVGAGI. Trimming removed 0 bases from V and 4 bases from J, with 13 bases in between. The DNA for the CDR3 is TGTGCCAGCAGTTACTCGGGAGGGTCGGGCGGAAACACCATATATTTT. Translation gives CASSYSGGSGGNTIYF.

The chain joins TRBV25-1 to TRBJ2-2; the match to TRBD2 covers 10 bases. The CDR3 is made up of 15 amino acids. V was pared by 4 bases and J by 5 bases, with 4 bases of the junction left unmatched. CDR1 is MGHDK and CDR2 is SYGVNS in the germline V gene. The CDR3 loop reads CASSGGLAQTGELFF. Written as DNA, the CDR3 is TGTGCCAGCAGTGGGGGACTAGCGCAGACCGGGGAGCTGTTTTTT.

At least ten counts were recorded for this clonotype. The rearrangement uses TRBV10-3 and TRBJ2-7; 9 bases are a match to TRBD1. The CDR3 covers 15 residues. Germline V gene data show CDR1 as ENHRY and CDR2 as SYGVKD. Trimming removed 8 bases from V and 3 bases from J; junction bases left unmatched: 11. CDR3 bases: TGTGCCATCCGGGGGCGGACAGGGGACCACTACGAGCAGTACTTC. It codes for CAIRGRTGDHYEQYF.